This TCR beta chain came from a study of regulatory T cells in long-lasting Graves disease. The CDR3 is made up of 16 amino acids. Trimming pared 3 bases from V and 2 bases from J, leaving 15 bases between. Germline values: CDR1 MNHEY, CDR2 SVGAGI. This clonotype was recorded at least ten times. The antigen is not known. Construction of TCR beta libraries relied on iRepertoire HTBI primers and on Arm-PCR targeting CDR3 regions. TCRdb analysed the multiplex PCR reads with MiXCR anew, one entry per CDR3 protein. The sample consists of roughly 500,000 distinct CDR3 sequences, 11% to 15% of them appearing once. Time point defined: newly diagnosed GD, antithyroid drugs for less than 3 months. Making the TCR library involved RNA that had been extracted from PBMCs. Whole-study findings and limits: Persistent patients shared more public clonotypes (roughly 2,500) than new patients (approximately 1,000).

Another study also made use of these data, one on T cells in Graves' hyperthyroidism and ophthalmopathy. Per that paper: Uncontrolled infection, other autoimmune disease, pregnancy or lactation led to exclusion. Primed by the HTBI set, a first-round RT-PCR was run on the TCR CDR3.

The sample was peripheral blood mononuclear cells (PBMCs), taken at new diagnosis, from a patient treated with antithyroid drugs. This clonotype was sampled from a woman aged 45 to 65 with Graves disease. This chain joins TRBV6-5 and TRBJ2-3; D is perhaps TRBD1 (6 bases). CDR3 residues: CASSYNGQSYTDTQYF. The CDR3 DNA reads as TGTGCCAGCAGTTATAATGGACAGAGTTACACAGATACGCAGTATTTT.